The next 9 T cell receptor beta chains were all read from a single sample in a study of T cell responses to AZD1222 COVID-19 vaccine. Method: immunoSEQ multiplex PCR; TCRdb's copy keeps in-frame clones and lacks some. The sample has 65,000 to 80,000 clones, roughly 90% seen once. The sequenced sample was peripheral blood, obtained on day 0 of AZD1222 vaccination. Source of these receptors: an adult in good health.

The count of this clone is one. The V call is TRBV18, the J call TRBJ2-6; no definite D call. There are 18 residues in the CDR3. Germline V gives CDR1 KGHSH, CDR2 LQKENI. Between the trimmed V and J ends, which lost 8 bases and 1 base, there was a span of 21 bases. This CDR3 is CASAKEPSAVSGANVLTF. CDR3 DNA sequence: TGTGCCAGCGCGAAAGAGCCTTCGGCCGTATCTGGGGCCAACGTCCTGACTTTC.

The V and J genes are TRBV5-6 and TRBJ2-2; D might be TRBD1 (6 bases). This CDR3 spans 14 amino acids. CDR1 SGHDT and CDR2 YYEEEE come from the germline V gene. The germline V and J ends were trimmed by 7 bases and 1 base, with 11 bases remaining between them. CDR3: CASGETGNTGELFF. CDR3 DNA: TGTGCCAGCGGTGAGACAGGGAACACCGGGGAGCTGTTTTTT.

The chain joins TRBV10-3 to TRBJ2-7, with a weak D call TRBD2 (5 bases). The CDR3 runs to 14 residues. V was clipped by 10 bases and J by 2 bases, with 18 bases between them. Germline lookup yields CDR1 ENHRY and CDR2 SYGVKD. The CDR3, as DNA: TGTGCCACCGAAGGGAAACGGGAAACCTACGAGCAGTACTTC. Its translation is CATEGKRETYEQYF.

This chain links TRBV5-1 with TRBJ2-5; D is possibly TRBD2 (6 bases). CDR1 and CDR2 (germline): SGHRS, YFSETQ. The CDR3 spans 15 residues. V was clipped by 6 bases and J by 2 bases, with 17 bases between them. The CDR3 bases are TGCGCCAGCACCCGGGTGGGGGACTCTCAAGAGACCCAGTACTTC. Translating it yields CASTRVGDSQETQYF.

In this sample, this clone turned up once. This chain links TRBV9 with TRBJ2-4; 7 bases are a match to TRBD1. The junction had 8 bases not matched to a gene; V was cut back by 4 bases and J by 4 bases. Germline-derived CDR1 and CDR2 are SGDLS and YYNGEE. The CDR3 runs 15 residues. CDR3 sequence (DNA): TGTGCCAGCAGCCGCGAGATACAGGGGAAAAACATTCAGTACTTC. Residues: CASSREIQGKNIQYF.

The gene calls are TRBV12-3 or TRBV12-4 and TRBJ1-2; D remains ambiguous. Trimming stripped 5 bases from V and 5 bases from J, with 9 bases between. This CDR3 has 12 residues. The CDR3 loop is CASSRQDYGYTF. The CDR3 DNA reads TGTGCCAGCAGTCGGCAGGATTATGGCTACACCTTC.

The genes are TRBV30 and TRBJ2-2, with 7 bases fitting TRBD2. Germline CDR1 reads GTSNPN; CDR2 reads SVGIG (reference sequence). There are 15 residues in the CDR3. J gave up 4 bases and V 8 bases, and 13 bases lay outside the gene matches. For the CDR3, the DNA is TGTGCCGTAACCCCGGCGGGGGACGGCACCGGGGAGCTGTTTTTT. This gives the protein CAVTPAGDGTGELFF.

V is TRBV18 and J is TRBJ1-3; a possible D gene is TRBD1 (5 bases). V was trimmed by 8 bases and J by 0 bases, leaving 23 bases between them. Germline V CDR1 and CDR2: KGHSH, LQKENI. This CDR3 spans 18 amino acids. The CDR3, as DNA: TGTGCCAGCCCCCTGGGATCCCAGGGAGCCTACTCTGGAAACACCATATATTTT. This encodes CASPLGSQGAYSGNTIYF.

V usage is TRBV19 and J usage is TRBJ1-5; D uncertain. V was clipped by 5 bases and J by 5 bases, with 10 bases between them. CDR1 LNHDA and CDR2 SQIVND come from the germline V gene (reference sequence). The CDR3 length is 13 residues. CDR3 nucleotides: TGTGCCAGTAGTCTCGAGCGGGATCAGCCCCAGCATTTT. Encoded protein: CASSLERDQPQHF.